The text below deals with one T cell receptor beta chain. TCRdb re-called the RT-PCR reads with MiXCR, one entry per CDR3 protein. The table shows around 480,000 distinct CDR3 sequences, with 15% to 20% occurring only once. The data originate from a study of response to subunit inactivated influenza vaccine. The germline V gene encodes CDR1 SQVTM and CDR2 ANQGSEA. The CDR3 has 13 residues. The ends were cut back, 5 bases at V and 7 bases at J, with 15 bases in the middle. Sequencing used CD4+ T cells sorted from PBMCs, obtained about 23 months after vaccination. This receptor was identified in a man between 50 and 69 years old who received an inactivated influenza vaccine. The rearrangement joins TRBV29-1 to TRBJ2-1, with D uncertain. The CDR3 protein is CSVPRPGGNEQFF. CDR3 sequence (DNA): TGCAGCGTTCCCCGACCAGGCGGAAATGAGCAGTTCTTC.